The next 21 T cell receptor beta chains were all read from a single sample in a study of T cells in Graves' hyperthyroidism and ophthalmopathy. Amplified TCR beta CDR3 regions came from RNA transcripts. The study used the HTBI primer set for a first-round RT-PCR of the TCR CDR3. TCRdb fed the multiplex PCR reads into MiXCR, producing one record per CDR3 protein. The data contain about 420,000 distinct CDR3 sequences, 12% to 15% of them singletons. Sequenced sample: blood. All receptors come from a woman aged 18-35 years with Graves' hyperthyroidism.

Only a few counts were recorded for this clonotype. The V call is TRBV7-9, the J call TRBJ2-6; D unclear. Germline V gene sequence: CDR1 SEHNR, CDR2 FQNEAQ (reference sequence). CDR3 length: 15 amino acids. V was clipped by 0 bases and J by 1 base, with 4 bases between them. Here the CDR3 reads CASSLARSGANVLTF. CDR3 DNA sequence: TGTGCCAGCAGCTTAGCTCGGTCTGGGGCCAACGTCCTGACTTTC.

This clonotype was counted at least ten times. The rearrangement joins TRBV3-1 to TRBJ1-6; D is perhaps TRBD1 (5 bases). Per the germline V gene, CDR1 is LGHDT and CDR2 is YNNKEL (reference sequence). Trimming took off 0 bases at V and 5 bases at J, with 5 bases between the two ends. The CDR3 runs 14 residues. The CDR3 reads CASSQEGHNSPLHF. The DNA of the CDR3 is TGTGCCAGCAGCCAAGAGGGGCATAATTCACCCCTCCACTTT.

This clonotype has ten or more counts. The rearrangement links TRBV5-6 to TRBJ2-7; no clear D gene. The length of the CDR3 is 20 residues. The germline CDR1 and CDR2 sequences are SGHDT and YYEEEE. Trimming shortened V by 0 bases and J by 4 bases, and 29 bases separated the two germline ends. The CDR3 nucleotides read TGTGCCAGCAGCTTGGCCAGGCCAGGCAGCTTTAAGGATCGTCCATACGAGCAGTACTTC. It yields the protein CASSLARPGSFKDRPYEQYF.

This clonotype was counted at least ten times. The rearrangement joins TRBV7-8 to TRBJ2-1, with a weak D call TRBD2 (6 bases). Germline V gene data show CDR1 as SGHVS and CDR2 as FQNEAQ. V was shortened by 5 bases and J by 7 bases, with 15 bases between the two germline ends. CDR3 size: 14 residues. CDR3 residues: CASSPSGVRNEQFF. The CDR3 nucleotides are TGTGCCAGCAGCCCCTCGGGGGTGCGGAATGAGCAGTTCTTC.

The J gene is TRBJ1-6, the V gene TRBV7-9; D unclear. V was pared by 7 bases and J by 5 bases, with 12 bases between. The CDR3 is made up of 14 amino acids. Per the germline V gene, CDR1 is SEHNR and CDR2 is FQNEAQ (reference sequence). CDR3 sequence (DNA): TGTGCCAGCAACCCCCCGGGAAATAATTCACCCCTCCACTTT. It codes for CASNPPGNNSPLHF.

Ten or more counts support this clonotype. This rearrangement joins TRBV27 to TRBJ1-2; 8 bases fit TRBD1. This CDR3 has 13 amino acids. Per germline, CDR1 MNHEY and CDR2 SMNVEV (reference sequence). The J segment lost 2 bases and the V segment lost 6 bases, leaving 2 bases of the junction unmatched. The CDR3 DNA reads as TGTGCCAGCAGGCGGGACAGGAACTATGGCTACACCTTC. It specifies CASRRDRNYGYTF.

In this sample, this clonotype turned up many times. V is TRBV6-1 and J is TRBJ1-2; TRBD1 is a possible D gene (6 bases). Germline assignment: CDR1 MNHNS and CDR2 SASEGT. The ends were cut back, 5 bases at V and 4 bases at J, with 17 bases in the middle. CDR3 length: 15 amino acids. CDR3: CASSNGQRLTYGYTF. CDR3 nucleotide sequence: TGTGCCAGCAGTAACGGACAGCGACTCACCTATGGCTACACCTTC.

This clonotype was picked up many times. The rearrangement uses TRBV7-2 and TRBJ2-5; 13 positions match TRBD2. Germline CDR1 SGHTA, CDR2 FQGNSA. The CDR3 extends over 16 amino acids. V lost 3 bases and J lost 11; bases outside the gene matches: 12. The DNA of the CDR3 is TGTGCCAGCAGCTTGGGGACTAGCGGGACTCCCCGCAGTCAGTACTTC. As protein: CASSLGTSGTPRSQYF.

As for this clonotype: An end of the junction does not agree with germline; a read error may underlie this. The chain links TRBV29-1 to TRBJ2-1, with 9 bases fitting TRBD1. CDR3 length: 16 amino acids. Germline V gene data show CDR1 as SQVTM and CDR2 as ANQGSEA. The DNA of the CDR3 is TGCAGCGTTGAAGATCAGGACAGGGGCTCCTACAATGAGCAGCTCTTC. Protein product: CSVEDQDRGSYNEQLF.

This clonotype was counted many times. The chain has TRBV5-1 and TRBJ2-3; tentative D call: TRBD1 (5 bases). V shed 1 base and J shed 5 bases, with 11 bases lying between them. This CDR3 has 14 amino acids. From germline, CDR1 is SGHRS and CDR2 YFSETQ. The CDR3 spells CASSLSQGGDTQYF. The DNA for the CDR3 is TGCGCCAGCAGCTTGTCCCAGGGCGGAGATACGCAGTATTTT. Using reference TRBV5-1 and TRBJ2-3 for the parts outside the CDR3, the full variable domain is KAGVTQTPRYLIKTRGQQVTLSCSPISGHRSVSWYQQTPGQGLQFLFEYFSETQRNKGNFPGRFSGRQFSNSRSEMNVSTLELGDSALYLCASSLSQGGDTQYFGPGTRLTVL.

The rearrangement uses TRBV7-2 and TRBJ2-1; possibly TRBD1 for D (6 bases). Germline assignment: CDR1 SGHTA and CDR2 FQGNSA. This CDR3 is 16 amino acids long. V lost 1 base and J 8 bases, leaving 18 bases between the germline ends. CDR3 region: CASSLVGTSGGDEQFF. CDR3 DNA: TGTGCCAGCAGCTTAGTAGGGACATCCGGTGGTGATGAGCAGTTCTTC.

This clonotype has a count of ten or more. The chain has TRBV20-1 and TRBJ2-7; 7 positions agree with TRBD1. V trimming: 4 bases; J trimming: 4 bases; junction bases outside the gene matches: 4. Germline CDR1 DFQATT, CDR2 SNEGSKA (reference sequence). This CDR3 is 12 amino acids long. The CDR3 bases are TGCAGTGCTATAGACAGGGAGTACGAGCAGTACTTC. Protein: CSAIDREYEQYF.

This clonotype was detected many times. The chain links TRBV27 to TRBJ1-3; D might be TRBD1 (5 bases). This CDR3 spans 16 amino acids. Germline V gives CDR1 MNHEY, CDR2 SMNVEV (reference sequence). The V and J ends lost 6 bases and 4 bases respectively, with 19 bases between them. CDR3 DNA sequence: TGTGCCAGCAGGGCCGGGACGGCCTCGCGGGGAAACACCATATATTTT. Protein: CASRAGTASRGNTIYF.

The gene calls are TRBV6-1 and TRBJ2-7, with D perhaps matching TRBD1 (6 bases). This CDR3 region has 13 residues. Germline V gene sequence: CDR1 MNHNS, CDR2 SASEGT. Deletions cut 8 bases from V and 6 bases from J, with 17 bases between. The CDR3 region has the DNA TGTGCCAGCCAGGACAGATCCCTCTCCGAGCAGTACTTC. It yields the protein CASQDRSLSEQYF.

This clonotype came up many times. The chain uses TRBV7-9 and TRBJ2-3, with 12 positions matching TRBD2. J lost 4 bases, V lost 5 bases, and 7 bases had no gene match. Germline assignment: CDR1 SEHNR and CDR2 FQNEAQ (reference sequence). The CDR3 totals 16 residues. In DNA form, the CDR3 reads TGTGCCAGCAGCCGAATTACTAGCGGGAGGTCAGATACGCAGTATTTT. It codes for CASSRITSGRSDTQYF.

The J gene is TRBJ1-6, the V gene TRBV18; a possible D gene is TRBD1 (5 bases). The V and J ends lost 3 bases and 7 bases respectively, with 7 bases between them. Germline loops: CDR1 KGHSH, CDR2 LQKENI. The length of the CDR3 is 13 residues. The CDR3 DNA is TGTGCCAGCTCACCGGGGCAGAATTCACCCCTCCACTTT. As protein: CASSPGQNSPLHF.

Ten or more counts support this clonotype. The chain uses TRBV3-1 and TRBJ2-3, with 12 bases identical to TRBD2. The CDR3 is 16 residues long. Germline V gives CDR1 LGHDT, CDR2 YNNKEL (reference sequence). The V gene end was trimmed by 4 bases and the J gene end by 2 bases; junction bases not matched to a gene: 4. The CDR3 loop is CASSPRLAGATDTQYF. The CDR3 nucleotides read TGTGCCAGCAGCCCCCGACTAGCGGGAGCCACAGATACGCAGTATTTT.

This clonotype occurred many times. The chain uses TRBV7-2 and TRBJ2-7, with D possibly being TRBD2 (5 bases). The germline V and J ends were trimmed by 8 bases and 5 bases, with 19 bases remaining between them. Per the germline V gene, CDR1 is SGHTA and CDR2 is FQGNSA. CDR3 length equals 14 residues. Here the CDR3 DNA reads TGTGCCAGCTCAACTAGGGCTCGTCAGAACGAGCAGTACTTC. Translation gives CASSTRARQNEQYF. Supplemented by reference TRBV7-2 and TRBJ2-7, the full variable domain reads GAGVSQSPSNKVTEKGKDVELRCDPISGHTALYWYRQSLGQGLEFLIYFQGNSAPDKSGLPSDRFSAERTGGSVSTLTIQRTQQEDSAVYLCASSTRARQNEQYFGPGTRLTVT.

This clonotype was observed at least ten times. The J gene is TRBJ2-3, the V gene TRBV9; 10 bases fit TRBD2. V was clipped by 6 bases and J by 2 bases; unmatched bases: 6. Germline CDR1 SGDLS, CDR2 YYNGEE. This CDR3 is built from 15 residues. The CDR3 is CASTRTSGYTDTQYF. CDR3 DNA: TGTGCCAGCACCCGGACTAGCGGCTACACAGATACGCAGTATTTT.

This clonotype appeared many times. The chain combines TRBV6-2 or TRBV6-3 with TRBJ2-7, with D maybe TRBD1 (5 bases). The CDR3 is made up of 12 amino acids. V lost 5 bases, J lost 3 bases, and 8 bases lay in between. From germline, CDR1 is MNHEY and CDR2 SVGEGT. The CDR3 sequence is CASSHGHYEQYF. The CDR3 DNA reads TGTGCCAGCAGTCACGGACACTACGAGCAGTACTTC.

This clonotype was recorded a few times. This chain links TRBV9 with TRBJ2-3; 9 bases map to TRBD1. Per germline, CDR1 SGDLS and CDR2 YYNGEE. V lost 4 bases, J lost 3 bases, and 6 bases stayed unmatched. CDR3 length: 15 amino acids. The CDR3 DNA sequence: TGTGCCAGCAGCCCCCAACAGGGGGCTACAGATACGCAGTATTTT. Translation: CASSPQQGATDTQYF.